The 23 T cell receptor beta chains below come from one sample, sequenced in a study of cytomegalovirus exposure and HLA in healthy donors. It was with 60 Vbeta and 13 Jbeta primers that the PCR ran. Method: immunoSEQ multiplex PCR; TCRdb's copy keeps in-frame clones and lacks some. The repertoire holds 150,000 to 200,000 clones, with roughly 80% as singletons. What was sequenced was PBMCs. The receptors come from a woman in her late teens or twenties in good health and CMV-seropositive.

This chain links TRBV4-3 with TRBJ2-1, with 9 bases lining up with TRBD2. CDR1 LGHNA and CDR2 YSLEER come from the germline V gene. The CDR3 is made up of 15 amino acids. V lost 6 bases and J lost 2; bases outside the gene matches: 5. In DNA, the CDR3 is TGCGCCAGCAGTCTTCGCGGGGGGGCCTACAATGAGCAGTTCTTC. Protein sequence: CASSLRGGAYNEQFF.

CDR3 DNA: TGCAGCGTTGCCGCGGGGAGGGGTCAGCCCCAGCATTTT. It specifies CSVAAGRGQPQHF. This chain connects TRBV29-1 to TRBJ1-5; D is possibly TRBD1 (5 bases). Trimming removed 4 bases from V and 6 bases from J, with 13 bases in between. CDR3 size: 13 residues. From germline, CDR1 is SQVTM and CDR2 ANQGSEA.

This sequence joins TRBV7-3 and TRBJ2-5; D is uncertain. This CDR3 has 13 amino acids. Germline-derived CDR1 and CDR2 are SGHTA and FQGTGA. V was shortened by 3 bases and J by 5 bases, with 10 bases between the two germline ends. The CDR3 is CASSLGILETQYF. The CDR3 DNA reads as TGTGCCAGCAGCTTGGGCATACTGGAGACCCAGTACTTC.

The V and J genes are TRBV29-1 and TRBJ2-3; D might be TRBD1 (6 bases). This CDR3 has 14 amino acids. V dropped 5 bases and J dropped 4 bases, with 16 bases sitting between them. Germline CDR1 and CDR2: SQVTM and ANQGSEA. The CDR3 DNA follows: TGCAGCGTTAGGGACACCTCGGGGTCAGATACGCAGTATTTT. This sequence encodes CSVRDTSGSDTQYF.

This chain links TRBV4-2 with TRBJ2-2; TRBD1 agrees at 8 bases. The CDR3 has 15 amino acids. Germline values: CDR1 LGHNA, CDR2 YNFKEQ. V lost 0 bases, J lost 6 bases, and 3 bases stayed unmatched. The CDR3 region is CASSQETGGPGELFF. DNA for the CDR3: TGTGCCAGCAGCCAAGAAACAGGGGGACCCGGGGAGCTGTTTTTT.

The V and J genes are TRBV28 and TRBJ2-3; 11 positions agree with TRBD2. This CDR3 spans 18 amino acids. The V segment lost 6 bases and the J segment 2 bases; nucleotides outside the gene matches: 13. The germline gives CDR1 MDHEN, CDR2 SYDVKM. CDR3 bases: TGTGCCAGCAGGACGACCGACCTAGCGGGGGGTTCCACAGATACGCAGTATTTT. It is translated as CASRTTDLAGGSTDTQYF.

This clone was found a few times. The CDR3 loop is CASSLGQDNEQFF. The CDR3 nucleotides read TGTGCCAGCAGCTTGGGACAGGACAATGAGCAGTTCTTC. The gene calls are TRBV5-5 and TRBJ2-1; D possibly corresponds to TRBD1 (6 bases). There are 13 residues in the CDR3. V was pared by 0 bases and J by 5 bases, with 6 bases between. The germline V gene has CDR1 SGHKS and CDR2 YYEKEE (reference sequence). The full variable domain, in which reference TRBV5-5 and TRBJ2-1 provide the parts outside the CDR3, is DAGVTQSPTHLIKTRGQQVTLRCSPISGHKSVSWYQQVLGQGPQFIFQYYEKEERGRGNFPDRFSARQFPNYSSELNVNALLLGDSALYLCASSLGQDNEQFFGPGTRLTVL.

The chain carries TRBV9 and TRBJ1-1; possibly TRBD1 for D (6 bases). CDR3 length: 13 amino acids. The germline gives CDR1 SGDLS, CDR2 YYNGEE. With 0 bases removed from V and 6 bases from J, the gap between germline ends came to 9 bases. Here the CDR3 reads CASSVVRGPEAFF. The CDR3 coding sequence is TGTGCCAGCAGCGTAGTCAGGGGACCTGAAGCTTTCTTT.

This chain joins TRBV2 and TRBJ1-6; 8 bases are a match to TRBD1. CDR1 SNHLY and CDR2 FYNNEI come from the germline V gene. This CDR3 contains 13 residues. The J segment lost 10 bases and the V segment lost 8 bases, leaving 7 bases of the junction unmatched. The CDR3 loop reads CASEDRVRSPLHF. CDR3 sequence (DNA): TGTGCCAGCGAGGACAGGGTCAGGTCACCCCTCCACTTT.

V is TRBV5-6 and J is TRBJ1-2; 8 nucleotides agree with TRBD1. This CDR3 comprises 15 residues. With V trimmed by 4 bases and J by 5 bases, 10 bases remained unmatched. Germline values: CDR1 SGHDT, CDR2 YYEEEE. CDR3 sequence (DNA): TGTGCCAGCAGCCCCTACAGGGGGACGGGGTATGGCTACACCTTC. It codes for CASSPYRGTGYGYTF.

V and J are TRBV10-3 and TRBJ2-7; TRBD1 might be the D (6 bases). Germline CDR1 ENHRY, CDR2 SYGVKD. This CDR3 contains 14 residues. Between the trimmed V and J ends, which lost 10 bases and 2 bases, there was a span of 18 bases. The CDR3 sequence is CATARQAITYEQYF. In DNA, the CDR3 is TGTGCCACCGCTAGACAGGCCATCACCTACGAGCAGTACTTC.

The rearrangement uses TRBV5-1 and TRBJ2-1, with 10 bases aligning to TRBD1. Germline V gene lookup returns CDR1 SGHRS and CDR2 YFSETQ. CDR3 length: 16 residues. Trimming removed 4 bases from V and 6 bases from J; junction bases left unmatched: 10. The DNA for the CDR3 is TGCGCCAGCAGCCTTTTTACCGGGACAGGGGTCAATGAGCAGTTCTTC. It yields the protein CASSLFTGTGVNEQFF.

The sample holds one count of this clone. This chain links TRBV11-3 with TRBJ1-1, with 10 nucleotides matching TRBD1. V was pared by 6 bases and J by 1 base, with 8 bases of the junction left unmatched. This CDR3 is 16 amino acids long. CDR1 and CDR2 (germline): SGHNT, YENEEA. CDR3 in DNA: TGTGCCAGCAGACCCGGGACAGGGGAATGGAACACTGAAGCTTTCTTT. Translating gives CASRPGTGEWNTEAFF.

V is TRBV4-2 and J is TRBJ1-2; maybe TRBD1 (5 bases). Trimming removed 4 bases from V and 4 bases from J, with 13 bases in between. CDR1 and CDR2 (germline): LGHNA, YNFKEQ. The CDR3 loop spans 14 amino acids. The CDR3 DNA reads TGTGCCAGCAGCCCGGGCGGAGGGGTCTATGGCTACACCTTC. Its protein is CASSPGGGVYGYTF.

The genes are TRBV27 and TRBJ2-1; 8 bases map to TRBD2. V lost 5 bases to trimming and J lost 3 bases; unmatched junction nucleotides: 3. CDR3 size: 14 residues. Germline CDR1 is MNHEY and CDR2 is SMNVEV (reference sequence). CDR3 nucleotide sequence: TGTGCCAGCAGTAAGCTAGCGGGCTACAATGAGCAGTTCTTC. It translates to CASSKLAGYNEQFF.

A note on this clone: A read error may account for a junction end that differs from germline. The chain has TRBV4-3 and TRBJ2-4; D is possibly TRBD2 (5 bases). Germline CDR1 is LGHNA and CDR2 is YSLEER. The CDR3 contains 18 residues. The CDR3 region has the DNA TGCGCCAGCAGCCAGACGCCAGACCGCGGCCTAGCCAAAAACAGTCAGTACTTC. Protein product: CASSQTPDRGLAKNSQYF.

This clone was seen more than once but under ten times. The rearrangement uses TRBV4-2 and TRBJ1-4, with 7 nucleotides matching TRBD1. This CDR3 contains 16 residues. Germline V CDR1 and CDR2: LGHNA, YNFKEQ. Trimming took 6 bases from V and 5 from J; bases not matched to a gene: 12. DNA of the CDR3: TGTGCCAGCAGTCGAAGTCCGGGACAGAGAAATGAAAAACTGTTTTTT. Translating gives CASSRSPGQRNEKLFF.

The rearrangement links TRBV12-5 to TRBJ2-5, with D maybe TRBD1 (6 bases). V lost 1 base to trimming and J lost 3 bases, with 6 bases between them. The germline gives CDR1 LGHNT, CDR2 FRNRAP. This CDR3 has 13 residues. CDR3 sequence (DNA): TGTGCTAGTGGTTTGGACAGGGAAGAGACCCAGTACTTC. This codes for CASGLDREETQYF.

The chain employs TRBV7-3 and TRBJ1-1, with unresolved D. Trimming took off 2 bases at V and 0 bases at J, with 4 bases between the two ends. The germline V gene has CDR1 SGHTA and CDR2 FQGTGA. The CDR3 has 13 residues. The CDR3 here is CASSLSLNTEAFF. In DNA form, the CDR3 reads TGTGCCAGCAGCTTATCTTTGAACACTGAAGCTTTCTTT.

This clone was seen once. CDR3: CASSQDEGSAGASREQYF. CDR3 nucleotides: TGTGCCAGCAGCCAAGATGAGGGCTCGGCGGGGGCTTCTAGGGAGCAGTACTTC. The V gene is TRBV4-2, the J gene TRBJ2-7; a possible D gene is TRBD2 (7 bases). The CDR3 consists of 18 residues. V was clipped by 0 bases and J by 7 bases, with 25 bases between them. Germline V gives CDR1 LGHNA, CDR2 YNFKEQ.

V usage is TRBV7-2 and J usage is TRBJ2-6; no clear D gene. The CDR3 consists of 16 residues. Trimming cost V 2 bases and J 0 bases, with 8 bases left between them. The V gene's germline CDR1 is SGHTA and CDR2 FQGNSA. For the CDR3, the DNA is TGTGCCAGCAGCTTATTCAGGATCTCTGGGGCCAACGTCCTGACTTTC. Protein: CASSLFRISGANVLTF. Drawing the rest from reference TRBV7-2 and TRBJ2-6, the complete variable domain is GAGVSQSPSNKVTEKGKDVELRCDPISGHTALYWYRQSLGQGLEFLIYFQGNSAPDKSGLPSDRFSAERTGGSVSTLTIQRTQQEDSAVYLCASSLFRISGANVLTFGAGSRLTVL.

The chain combines TRBV19 with TRBJ1-5; 8 nucleotides align to TRBD1. There are 15 residues in the CDR3. CDR1 is LNHDA, CDR2 SQIVND, per germline (reference sequence). After removal of 4 bases from V and 5 bases from J, the junction contained 7 bases not matched to a gene. The CDR3 nucleotides are TGTGCCAGTAGTACCCCCAGGGGGCGCGATCAGCCCCAGCATTTT. As protein: CASSTPRGRDQPQHF.

This clone occurred a few times. The gene calls are TRBV5-4 and TRBJ1-4; 10 bases are a match to TRBD1. The germline V gene encodes CDR1 SGHNT and CDR2 YYREEE (reference sequence). The ends lost 4 bases at V and 7 bases at J; junction bases unmatched: 10. CDR3 length: 16 amino acids. The CDR3 bases are TGTGCCAGCAGCCCGAGGGGGACAGGGGTTGGTGAAAAACTGTTTTTT. Translation gives CASSPRGTGVGEKLFF.